The T cell receptor beta chain under discussion was sequenced for a study of tumor-infiltrating lymphocytes in oesophageal squamous cell carcinoma (dated by TCRdb to the mid-2010s). The CDR3 goes from the cysteine to the phenylalanine over 13 residues. The read is trimmed to its CDR3 DNA, 39 bases read in frame from base 1. Between the V and J ends, shortened by 8 bases and 0 bases respectively, the junction contains 10 bases. This clonotype is judged medium-sized (0.01 to 0.1%). Its antigen is not yet known. Qualities for individual bases were not recorded, and no much larger clone is one base off. Libraries were made using PCR. Sequencing instrument: Illumina HiSeq 2000. The raw public data were reprocessed by TCRdb itself: fastp quality trimming at Q25, MiXCR clonotype calling, in-frame beta chains only. Each CDR3 protein gets just one entry, which takes the most common genes and DNA from the rows behind it. The sample has roughly 20,000 distinct CDR3 sequences on record, over 40% of them singletons. The ten largest account for approximately 33% of the sample.

Material for sequencing was normal esophageal tissue next to the tumor. This TCR derives from a female donor with esophageal squamous cell carcinoma. Recombination connected TRBV12-3 or TRBV12-4 to TRBJ1-1; the D gene cannot be named for sure. The CDR3 protein sequence reads: CASSRTVNTEAFF. In nucleotide form, the sequence is TGTGCCAGCTCCCGGACTGTGAACACTGAAGCTTTCTTT.